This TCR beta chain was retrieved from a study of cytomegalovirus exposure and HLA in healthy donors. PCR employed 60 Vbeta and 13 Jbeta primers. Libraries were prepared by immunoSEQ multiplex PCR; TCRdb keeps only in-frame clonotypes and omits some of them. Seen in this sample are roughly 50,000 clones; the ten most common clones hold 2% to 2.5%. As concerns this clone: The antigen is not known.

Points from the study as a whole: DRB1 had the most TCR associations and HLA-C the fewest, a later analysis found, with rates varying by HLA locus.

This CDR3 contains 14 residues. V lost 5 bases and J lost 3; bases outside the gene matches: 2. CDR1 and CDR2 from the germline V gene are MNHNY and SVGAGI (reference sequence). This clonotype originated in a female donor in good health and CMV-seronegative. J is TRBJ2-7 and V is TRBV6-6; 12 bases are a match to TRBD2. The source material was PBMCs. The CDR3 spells CASSGLAGRYEQYF. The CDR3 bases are TGTGCCAGCAGTGGACTAGCGGGACGCTACGAGCAGTACTTC.